Listed here are 19 T cell receptor beta chains from one sample, sequenced in a study of Tregs in tolerant kidney transplant recipients (dated by TCRdb to between 2018 and 2021). The library was built by means of the immunoSEQ multiplex PCR assay. TCRdb mirrors the immuneACCESS table, restricted to in-frame sequences. Some clones are absent from its copies; in checked studies, under half trace to an unresolved V gene, and the reason for the others is unknown. For this sample there are some 47,000 clones; roughly 90% appear just once. The ten top clones hold roughly a sixth of the sample. Transplants used related donors with nonmyeloablative bone marrow transplantation; mixed chimerism was transient in the human trials. The source material was CD8+ T cells from blood (PBMCs), sampled 12 months after the transplant. The source of these receptors is a human patient who received a combined kidney and bone marrow transplant. Where a transplant has occurred, the graft donor may have supplied some of the T cells.

J is TRBJ1-2 and V is TRBV7-3; 7 bases fit TRBD1. The V gene end was trimmed by 6 bases and the J gene end by 3 bases; junction bases not matched to a gene: 19. In germline, CDR1 is SGHTA, CDR2 FQGTGA. The CDR3 totals 18 residues. This chain's CDR3 is CASSPYERDSDKYYGYTF. CDR3 DNA: TGTGCCAGCAGTCCTTACGAACGGGACAGCGATAAATACTATGGCTACACCTTC.

This chain connects TRBV7-9 to TRBJ2-7; no clear D. The germline V and J ends were trimmed by 3 bases and 5 bases, with 14 bases remaining between them. CDR3 length: 14 residues. Germline V gives CDR1 SEHNR, CDR2 FQNEAQ (reference sequence). CDR3 amino acids: CASSLVREVNEQYF. The CDR3 DNA reads as TGTGCCAGCAGCTTGGTCCGCGAGGTCAACGAGCAGTACTTC.

This clone was found once. This rearrangement joins TRBV27 to TRBJ2-7; 12 bases agree with TRBD2. Trimming cost V 4 bases and J 0 bases; bases outside gene matches: 4. This CDR3 is 16 amino acids long. Germline V gene lookup returns CDR1 MNHEY and CDR2 SMNVEV (reference sequence). In DNA form, the CDR3 reads TGTGCCAGCAGTTCTATACTAGCGGGGGGCTCCTACGAGCAGTACTTC. Protein sequence: CASSSILAGGSYEQYF.

The gene calls are TRBV18 and TRBJ2-2; 14 bases agree with TRBD2. Trimming at V came to 6 bases and at J to 1 base, leaving 10 bases not matched to a gene. Germline CDR1 and CDR2: KGHSH and LQKENI. The CDR3 has 19 residues. CDR3 protein: CASSLPGLAGARNTGELFF. The CDR3, as DNA: TGTGCCAGCTCGCTGCCGGGACTAGCGGGGGCCAGGAACACCGGGGAGCTGTTTTTT.

This clone was detected only a few times. The chain employs TRBV19 and TRBJ1-1; D not certain. This CDR3 spans 12 amino acids. Germline V lookup: CDR1 LNHDA, CDR2 SQIVND (reference sequence). V lost 5 bases to trimming and J lost 4 bases, with 8 bases between them. DNA for the CDR3: TGTGCCAGTAGTTCTACTGTCACTGAAGCTTTCTTT. Translated, it gives CASSSTVTEAFF.

This chain uses TRBV5-6 with TRBJ2-7; D not resolved. Trimming removed 0 bases at V and 2 bases at J, with 9 bases between. The CDR3 contains 14 residues. Germline CDR1 is SGHDT and CDR2 is YYEEEE. The CDR3 nucleotides read TGTGCCAGCAGCTTGGGTATTGGAGCCTACGAGCAGTACTTC. Residues: CASSLGIGAYEQYF.

The chain employs TRBV9 and TRBJ2-3, with 12 bases lining up with TRBD2. CDR1 SGDLS and CDR2 YYNGEE come from the germline V gene. The CDR3 consists of 17 residues. Trimming removed 4 bases from V and 6 bases from J; junction bases left unmatched: 12. CDR3 bases: TGTGCCAGCAGCCAAGCTAGCGGGGGGGCTGTAGGGGATACGCAGTATTTT. Translating it yields CASSQASGGAVGDTQYF.

The V gene is TRBV28, the J gene TRBJ2-1; D perhaps matches TRBD1 (6 bases). The CDR3 spans 19 residues. Germline CDR1 reads MDHEN; CDR2 reads SYDVKM. V lost 1 base to trimming and J lost 0 bases, with 19 bases between them. CDR3 DNA: TGTGCCAGCAGTTTATATGGGTCAACAGGGTTTAGCTCCTACAATGAGCAGTTCTTC. This translates into CASSLYGSTGFSSYNEQFF.

The chain employs TRBV29-1 and TRBJ1-3; TRBD1 matches 7 bases. Trimming at V came to 1 base and at J to 4 bases, leaving 4 bases not matched to a gene. This CDR3 region has 14 residues. CDR1 is SQVTM, CDR2 ANQGSEA, per germline. The CDR3 coding sequence is TGCAGCGTTGAAGGACAGGGACGAGGAAACACCATATATTTT. This sequence encodes CSVEGQGRGNTIYF.

This rearrangement joins TRBV9 to TRBJ1-1, with 8 bases matching TRBD1. Germline CDR1 reads SGDLS; CDR2 reads YYNGEE. The V and J ends lost 3 bases and 4 bases, in that order; junction bases with no gene match: 5. There are 14 residues in the CDR3. In DNA form, the CDR3 reads TGTGCCAGCAGCGCCGACAGGGGTCTCACTGAAGCTTTCTTT. Its protein is CASSADRGLTEAFF.

The chain links TRBV30 to TRBJ2-5, with 10 bases lining up with TRBD1. Germline trimming cut 3 bases from V and 5 bases from J; bases unmatched to any gene: 12. The CDR3 is made up of 16 amino acids. Germline CDR1 reads GTSNPN; CDR2 reads SVGIG (reference sequence). CDR3 DNA sequence: TGTGCCTGGAGACCAAAGGGACAGGGGTACCGGGAGACCCAGTACTTC. Encoded protein: CAWRPKGQGYRETQYF.

The chain links TRBV6-5 to TRBJ1-2, with a possible D match to TRBD1 (5 bases). This CDR3 has 14 amino acids. CDR1 and CDR2 from the germline V gene are MNHEY and SVGAGI. V was clipped by 2 bases and J by 7 bases, with 14 bases between them. The CDR3 protein is CASSYGLGHPGYTF. CDR3 coding DNA: TGTGCCAGCAGTTACGGGTTAGGACATCCTGGCTACACCTTC.

The rearrangement links TRBV7-8 to TRBJ1-2; D call uncertain. Germline V gene data show CDR1 as SGHVS and CDR2 as FQNEAQ. The CDR3 has 14 residues. V lost 3 bases, J lost 2 bases, and 10 bases lay in between. CDR3 nucleotide sequence: TGTGCCAGCAGCTTTGGGAGACCCAACTATGGCTACACCTTC. This encodes CASSFGRPNYGYTF. Full variable domain (rest looked up from reference TRBV7-8 and TRBJ1-2): GAGVSQSPRYKVAKRGQDVALRCDPISGHVSLFWYQQALGQGPEFLTYFQNEAQLDKSGLPSDRFFAERPEGSVSTLKIQRTQQEDSAVYLCASSFGRPNYGYTFGSGTRLTVV.

The chain combines TRBV4-3 with TRBJ2-5, with 7 nucleotides matching TRBD2. Germline trimming cut 0 bases from V and 11 bases from J; bases unmatched to any gene: 12. This CDR3 region has 15 residues. The germline V gene has CDR1 LGHNA and CDR2 YSLEER. The CDR3 DNA sequence: TGCGCCAGCAGCCAAGATCTTGCGGGAGTCGTGGAGCAGTACTTC. Its protein product is CASSQDLAGVVEQYF.

The chain uses TRBV19 and TRBJ2-3; TRBD1 matches at 7 bases. V trimming: 7 bases; J trimming: 1 base; junction bases outside the gene matches: 11. The CDR3 is 16 amino acids. Per germline, CDR1 LNHDA and CDR2 SQIVND (reference sequence). CDR3 sequence reads: CASTRSGGRGTDTQYF. In DNA, the CDR3 is TGTGCCAGTACCAGGTCAGGGGGACGGGGCACAGATACGCAGTATTTT.

The gene calls are TRBV6-5 and TRBJ2-7; 9 nucleotides match TRBD1. This CDR3 is built from 14 residues. Trimming took 7 bases from V and 5 from J; bases not matched to a gene: 9. Germline V gene data show CDR1 as MNHEY and CDR2 as SVGAGI. CDR3 protein: CASILTGGFHEQYF. CDR3 DNA sequence: TGTGCCAGCATCCTAACAGGGGGCTTCCACGAGCAGTACTTC.

As DNA, the CDR3 is TGTGCCAGCAGCGGTCCACTCCCGCCTCCCTACGAGCAGTACTTC. Translation: CASSGPLPPPYEQYF. The rearrangement links TRBV2 to TRBJ2-7; no reliable D call. V was shortened by 6 bases and J by 2 bases, with 17 bases between the two germline ends. This CDR3 comprises 15 residues. The germline gives CDR1 SNHLY, CDR2 FYNNEI.

This rearrangement joins TRBV5-8 to TRBJ1-1; D gene uncertain. The germline V gene encodes CDR1 SGHTS and CDR2 YDEGEE. The germline V and J ends were trimmed by 5 bases and 1 base, with 12 bases remaining between them. There are 14 residues in the CDR3. This CDR3 is CASSRGFGNTEAFF. The CDR3 region has the DNA TGTGCCAGCAGTCGGGGATTTGGGAACACTGAAGCTTTCTTT.

This clone was counted a single time. The CDR3 is CASSLLAAGVGDTQYF. CDR3 coding DNA: TGTGCCAGCAGTTTATTGGCAGCGGGGGTCGGAGATACGCAGTATTTT. The chain has TRBV27 and TRBJ2-3, with 8 nucleotides matching TRBD2. The CDR3 is 16 residues long. Germline V lookup: CDR1 MNHEY, CDR2 SMNVEV (reference sequence). The V segment lost 1 base and the J segment 5 bases; nucleotides outside the gene matches: 8.